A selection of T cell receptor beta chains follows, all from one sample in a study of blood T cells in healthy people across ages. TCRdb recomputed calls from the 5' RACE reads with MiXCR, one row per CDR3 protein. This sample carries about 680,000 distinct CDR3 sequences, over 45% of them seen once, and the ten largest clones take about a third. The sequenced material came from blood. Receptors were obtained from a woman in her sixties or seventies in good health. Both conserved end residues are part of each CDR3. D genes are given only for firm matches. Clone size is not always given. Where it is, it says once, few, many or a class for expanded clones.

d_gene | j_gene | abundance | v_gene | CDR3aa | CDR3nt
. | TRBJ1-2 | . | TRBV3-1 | CASSPTGEEGYTF | TGTGCCAGCAGCCCAACGGGGGAGGAAGGCTACACCTTC
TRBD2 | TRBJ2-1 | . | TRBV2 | CASRDLAGDHNEQFF | TGTGCCAGCAGAGACCTAGCGGGAGACCACAATGAACAGTTCTTC
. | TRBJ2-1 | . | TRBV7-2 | CASSFTSQGEQFF | TGTGCCAGCAGCTTCACTAGCCAAGGTGAGCAGTTCTTC
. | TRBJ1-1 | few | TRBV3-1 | CASSQDGRTNTEAFF | TGTGCCAGCAGCCAAGACGGACGGACGAACACTGAAGCTTTCTTT
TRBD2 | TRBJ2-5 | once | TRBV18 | CASSPREGQETQYF | TGTGCCAGCTCACCCAGGGAGGGACAAGAGACCCAGTACTTC
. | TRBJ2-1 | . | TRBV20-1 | CSASPILNSYNEQFF | TGCAGTGCTAGTCCCATCCTAAACTCCTACAATGAGCAGTTCTTC
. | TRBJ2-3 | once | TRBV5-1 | CASSSATGTDTQYF | TGCGCCAGCAGCTCTGCGACAGGCACAGATACGCAGTATTTT
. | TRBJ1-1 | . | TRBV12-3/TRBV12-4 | CASSLGWWGGTLNTEAFF | TGTGCCAGCAGTTTAGGGTGGTGGGGTGGGACACTGAACACTGAAGCTTTCTTT
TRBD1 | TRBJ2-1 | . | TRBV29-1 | CSVPGGGLTGVRGQFF | TGCAGCGTCCCCGGCGGAGGTCTAACAGGGGTGAGAGGGCAGTTCTTC
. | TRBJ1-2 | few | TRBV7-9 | CASSFREGQGGYTF | TGTGCCAGCAGCTTTAGGGAGGGACAAGGAGGCTACACCTTC
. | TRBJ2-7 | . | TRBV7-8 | CASSFGYNYEQYF | TGTGCCAGCAGCTTTGGCTACAACTACGAGCAGTACTTC
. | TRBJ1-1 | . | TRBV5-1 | CASSLGAVGPNTEAFF | TGCGCCAGCAGCTTAGGGGCTGTGGGTCCGAACACTGAAGCTTTCTTT
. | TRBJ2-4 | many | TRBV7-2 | CASSFLVDVGVAKNIQYF | TGTGCCAGCAGCTTTTTAGTCGATGTCGGGGTAGCCAAAAACATTCAGTACTTC
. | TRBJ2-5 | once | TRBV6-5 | CSSSYSRLQETQYF | TGTTCCAGCAGTTACTCGAGGTTACAAGAGACCCAGTACTTC
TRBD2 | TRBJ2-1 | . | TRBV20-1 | CRVAGGPGNEQFF | TGCAGAGTAGCGGGAGGGCCAGGGAATGAGCAGTTCTTC
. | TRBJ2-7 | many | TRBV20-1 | CSARPQGNPYEQYF | TGCAGTGCTAGGCCTCAAGGGAATCCCTACGAGCAGTACTTC
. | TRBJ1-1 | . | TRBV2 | CASSEAIRRNTEAFF | TGTGCCAGCAGTGAAGCTATACGGAGGAACACTGAAGCTTTCTTT
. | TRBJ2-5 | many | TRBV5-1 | CASSNRDGRETQYF | TGCGCCAGCAGCAACAGGGATGGAAGAGAGACCCAGTACTTC
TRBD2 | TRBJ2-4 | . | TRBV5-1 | CASSLDPTSGDLAKNIQYF | TGCGCCAGCAGCTTGGATCCTACTAGCGGAGATCTAGCCAAAAACATTCAGTACTTC
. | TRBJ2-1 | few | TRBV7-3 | CASSPSLANSYNEQFF | TGTGCCAGCAGCCCGTCACTGGCGAACTCCTACAATGAGCAGTTCTTC
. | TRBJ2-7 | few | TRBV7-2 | CASSLGWETTYEQYF | TGTGCCAGCAGCTTAGGGTGGGAGACAACCTACGAGCAGTACTTC
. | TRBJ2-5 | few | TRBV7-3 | CASSPTGRRETQYF | TGTGCCAGCAGCCCGACAGGGAGGAGGGAGACCCAGTACTTC
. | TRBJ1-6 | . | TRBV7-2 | CASSQLTGAESPLHF | TGTGCCAGCAGCCAGCTTACGGGGGCGGAATCACCCCTCCACTTT
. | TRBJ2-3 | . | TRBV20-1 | CSARNPPGRVGTDTQYF | TGCAGTGCCAGGAATCCCCCCGGCAGGGTTGGAACAGATACGCAGTATTTT
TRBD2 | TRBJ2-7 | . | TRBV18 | CASSPWTSAWGDEQYF | TGTGCCAGCTCACCCTGGACTAGCGCATGGGGGGACGAGCAGTACTTC
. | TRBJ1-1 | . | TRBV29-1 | CSVEGDRRAEAFF | TGCAGCGTTGAGGGAGACAGGCGTGCTGAAGCTTTCTTT
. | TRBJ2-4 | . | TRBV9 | CASSARLWGIQYF | TGTGCCAGCAGCGCCCGTTTGTGGGGCATTCAGTACTTC
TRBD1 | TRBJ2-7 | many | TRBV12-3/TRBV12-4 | CASTAGTGFSYEQYF | TGTGCCAGCACCGCCGGGACAGGGTTTTCCTACGAGCAGTACTTC
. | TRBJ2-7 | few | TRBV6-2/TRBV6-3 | CASRTTTGRSGTYEQYF | TGTGCCAGCAGAACTACCACAGGTCGCTCCGGGACCTACGAGCAGTACTTC
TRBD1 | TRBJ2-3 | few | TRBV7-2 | CASSDPGTGVSDTQYF | TGTGCCAGCAGCGACCCCGGGACAGGGGTGTCGGATACGCAGTATTTT
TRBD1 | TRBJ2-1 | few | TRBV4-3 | CASSQDPGTGYNEQFF | TGCGCCAGCAGCCAAGACCCCGGGACAGGTTACAATGAGCAGTTCTTC
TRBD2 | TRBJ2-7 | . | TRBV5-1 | CASSLELAGTYEQYF | TGCGCCAGCAGCTTGGAACTAGCGGGTACCTACGAGCAGTACTTC